Below are 31 T cell receptor beta chains sequenced from a single sample in a study of blood T cell repertoires in COVID-19. TCRdb keeps only in-frame clones here, not all; method: immunoSEQ multiplex PCR. The sample carries around 120,000 clones, 75% to 90% recorded once. The sample consisted of peripheral blood. The source is a woman at least 80 years old with acute or convalescent COVID-19.

The gene calls are TRBV21-1 and TRBJ2-2; the D call TRBD1 from the table was never checked on the DNA. TRBV21-1 is shown as a pseudogene. The CDR3 runs to 18 residues. CDR3 nucleotide sequence: TGTGCCAGCAGCTCCCGAGGACGGCCAGGGCCCAGCACCGGGGAGCTGTTTTTT. This sequence encodes CASSSRGRPGPSTGELFF.

J is TRBJ2-2 and V is TRBV11-2, with TRBD2 matching 10 bases. V lost 3 bases and J lost 0; bases outside the gene matches: 10. This CDR3 contains 19 residues. Germline CDR1 SGHAT, CDR2 FQNNGV. CDR3 DNA sequence: TGTGCCAGCAGCTTTCCTCAGCGGGGGGGCCGAGCGAACACCGGGGAGCTGTTTTTT. Translating it yields CASSFPQRGGRANTGELFF. Using reference TRBV11-2 and TRBJ2-2 for the parts outside the CDR3, the full variable domain is EAGVAQSPRYKIIEKRQSVAFWCNPISGHATLYWYQQILGQGPKLLIQFQNNGVVDDSQLPKDRFSAERLKGVDSTLKIQPAKLEDSAVYLCASSFPQRGGRANTGELFFGEGSRLTVL.

This chain connects TRBV7-2 to TRBJ1-2, with TRBD1 matching 7 bases. The V gene end was trimmed by 2 bases and the J gene end by 4 bases; junction bases not matched to a gene: 7. Looked up from germline, CDR1 is SGHTA and CDR2 is FQGNSA. The CDR3 totals 15 residues. For the CDR3, the DNA is TGTGCCAGCAGCTTATGGGGGGCAGGGGGCTATGGCTACACCTTC. Translating it yields CASSLWGAGGYGYTF.

The V and J genes are TRBV18 and TRBJ2-7; 7 bases fit TRBD1. The CDR3 extends over 14 amino acids. V lost 0 bases and J lost 2; bases outside the gene matches: 1. CDR1 and CDR2 from the germline V gene are KGHSH and LQKENI. The CDR3 DNA sequence: TGTGCCAGCTCACCACCGGGACAGACCTACGAGCAGTACTTC. Translation: CASSPPGQTYEQYF.

This chain links TRBV28 with TRBJ1-3; tentatively, D is TRBD1 (5 bases). Germline V CDR1 and CDR2: MDHEN, SYDVKM. The CDR3 covers 14 residues. Between the trimmed V and J ends, which lost 6 bases and 0 bases, there was a span of 9 bases. The CDR3 DNA is TGTGCCAGCAGGGTTACAGGCTCTGGAAACACCATATATTTT. It translates to CASRVTGSGNTIYF. Full variable domain (missing parts from reference TRBV28 and TRBJ1-3): DVKVTQSSRYLVKRTGEKVFLECVQDMDHENMFWYRQDPGLGLRLIYFSYDVKMKEKGDIPEGYSVSREKKERFSLILESASTNQTSMYLCASRVTGSGNTIYFGEGSWLTVV.

The V gene is TRBV28, the J gene TRBJ2-1; 9 bases map to TRBD1. The CDR3 length is 16 residues. The ends lost 5 bases at V and 9 bases at J; junction bases unmatched: 14. Germline loops: CDR1 MDHEN, CDR2 SYDVKM. CDR3 sequence (DNA): TGTGCCAGCAGTCGAGGGGGACAGGGACTGAGGATTGAGCAGTTCTTC. Its protein is CASSRGGQGLRIEQFF. Looking up the rest from reference TRBV28 and TRBJ2-1 gives the full variable domain: DVKVTQSSRYLVKRTGEKVFLECVQDMDHENMFWYRQDPGLGLRLIYFSYDVKMKEKGDIPEGYSVSREKKERFSLILESASTNQTSMYLCASSRGGQGLRIEQFFGPGTRLTVL.

This chain connects TRBV19 to TRBJ2-1; 10 bases are shared with TRBD2. Germline lookup yields CDR1 LNHDA and CDR2 SQIVND (reference sequence). The junction had 9 bases not matched to a gene; V was cut back by 2 bases and J by 5 bases. There are 17 residues in the CDR3. The CDR3, as DNA: TGTGCCAGTAGTATAAGCGGGGGGGTAGGCAAGGACAATGAGCAGTTCTTC. Translated: CASSISGGVGKDNEQFF.

CDR3 protein: CASSQDRTSIYEQFF. The DNA of the CDR3 is TGTGCCAGCAGCCAAGATAGGACTAGTATCTATGAGCAGTTCTTC. The chain has TRBV3-1 (or the pseudogene TRBV3-2) and TRBJ2-1, with 7 bases aligning to TRBD2. V lost 0 bases and J lost 8; bases outside the gene matches: 7. This CDR3 region has 15 residues. Germline V lookup: CDR1 LGHDT, CDR2 YNNKEL (reference sequence).

J is TRBJ1-2 and V is TRBV5-1; 9 nucleotides align to TRBD1. Trimming cost V 3 bases and J 7 bases; bases outside gene matches: 16. In germline, CDR1 is SGHRS, CDR2 YFSETQ. The CDR3 is 17 residues long. The DNA for the CDR3 is TGCGCCAGCAGCTCTCCAAACCAGGGACAGGGCGGTGGTGGCTACACCTTC. Amino acids: CASSSPNQGQGGGGYTF.

CDR3 in amino acids: CASSSGGGFYEQYF. The CDR3 DNA sequence: TGTGCCAGCAGTTCCGGTGGAGGGTTCTACGAGCAGTACTTC. The chain recombines TRBV7-9 with TRBJ2-7; TRBD2 might be the D (6 bases). Germline V CDR1 and CDR2: SEHNR, FQNEAQ (reference sequence). This CDR3 contains 14 residues. V lost 6 bases to trimming and J lost 3 bases, with 15 bases between them. The complete variable domain, with remaining parts taken from reference TRBV7-9 and TRBJ2-7, reads DTGVSQNPRHKITKRGQNVTFRCDPISEHNRLYWYRQTLGQGPEFLTYFQNEAQLEKSRLLSDRFSAERPKGSFSTLEIQRTEQGDSAMYLCASSSGGGFYEQYFGPGTRLTVT.

CDR3 protein: CASSRTGNTGELFF. The DNA for the CDR3 is TGTGCCAGCAGCCGGACAGGGAACACCGGGGAGCTGTTTTTT. The rearrangement links TRBV7-3 to TRBJ2-2, with 7 bases identical to TRBD1. CDR3 length: 14 residues. The ends lost 5 bases at V and 1 base at J; junction bases unmatched: 1. Germline V gives CDR1 SGHTA, CDR2 FQGTGA.

This chain connects TRBV6-5 to TRBJ1-5; perhaps TRBD1 as D (5 bases). Per germline, CDR1 MNHEY and CDR2 SVGAGI. This CDR3 is built from 15 residues. V lost 7 bases and J lost 2, with 15 bases in between. DNA for the CDR3: TGTGCCAGCACCACTTTGGGAGGGGGCAATCAGCCCCAGCATTTT. It yields the protein CASTTLGGGNQPQHF.

The V gene is TRBV5-1, the J gene TRBJ2-2; the D is unclear. The CDR3 consists of 14 residues. Germline assignment: CDR1 SGHRS and CDR2 YFSETQ. V gave up 4 bases and J gave up 2 bases, with 9 bases separating them. The CDR3 coding sequence is TGCGCCAGCAGCCCCGGGTCAAACACCGGGGAGCTGTTTTTT. Its translation: CASSPGSNTGELFF.

The chain links TRBV7-9 to TRBJ2-5; possible D gene TRBD2, 5 bases. There are 14 residues in the CDR3. Trimming shortened V by 5 bases and J by 0 bases, and 10 bases separated the two germline ends. CDR1 and CDR2 (germline): SEHNR, FQNEAQ (reference sequence). CDR3 sequence: CASSHSSYQETQYF. CDR3 DNA: TGTGCCAGCAGCCATTCTAGCTACCAAGAGACCCAGTACTTC.

The rearrangement uses TRBV9 and TRBJ2-2; 7 bases are shared with TRBD2. J lost 1 base, V lost 0 bases, and 6 bases had no gene match. The V gene's germline CDR1 is SGDLS and CDR2 YYNGEE. The CDR3 length is 17 residues. The DNA for the CDR3 is TGTGCCAGCAGCGTAGCTGGGCTAGCGGTGAACACCGGGGAGCTGTTTTTT. This translates into CASSVAGLAVNTGELFF.

This chain connects TRBV28 to TRBJ1-5; D is ambiguous. This CDR3 has 15 residues. V was shortened by 3 bases and J by 3 bases, with 12 bases between the two germline ends. The germline gives CDR1 MDHEN, CDR2 SYDVKM. The CDR3 DNA follows: TGTGCCAGCAGTTTTATGCCCACACCCAATCAGCCCCAGCATTTT. It codes for CASSFMPTPNQPQHF. Supplemented by reference TRBV28 and TRBJ1-5, the full variable domain reads DVKVTQSSRYLVKRTGEKVFLECVQDMDHENMFWYRQDPGLGLRLIYFSYDVKMKEKGDIPEGYSVSREKKERFSLILESASTNQTSMYLCASSFMPTPNQPQHFGDGTRLSIL.

The chain joins TRBV19 to TRBJ1-2; 7 positions agree with TRBD1. The germline CDR1 and CDR2 sequences are LNHDA and SQIVND (reference sequence). This CDR3 is 17 amino acids long. V lost 4 bases, J lost 2 bases, and 13 bases stayed unmatched. DNA for the CDR3: TGTGCCAGTAGTACACAGCCGGGACAGCGGATAAACTATGGCTACACCTTC. As protein: CASSTQPGQRINYGYTF. Using reference TRBV19 and TRBJ1-2 for the parts outside the CDR3, the full variable domain is DGGITQSPKYLFRKEGQNVTLSCEQNLNHDAMYWYRQDPGQGLRLIYYSQIVNDFQKGDIAEGYSVSREKKESFPLTVTSAQKNPTAFYLCASSTQPGQRINYGYTFGSGTRLTVV.

V usage is TRBV6-5 and J usage is TRBJ1-5; D ambiguous. V shed 6 bases and J shed 0 bases, with 12 bases lying between them. Per the germline V gene, CDR1 is MNHEY and CDR2 is SVGAGI. The CDR3 is 15 residues long. The CDR3 DNA sequence: TGTGCCAGCAGAGTGGGCCTGAATAGCAATCAGCCCCAGCATTTT. It specifies CASRVGLNSNQPQHF.

This clone was picked up one time. CDR3 nucleotides: TGTGCCAGCAGCAAGGGACTAGCGGGGGGCGCCAGCTCCTACAATGAGCAGTTCTTC. Translated, it gives CASSKGLAGGASSYNEQFF. The chain carries TRBV7-2 and TRBJ2-1; 15 bases are shared with TRBD2. CDR1 SGHTA and CDR2 FQGNSA come from the germline V gene. J lost 0 bases, V lost 5 bases, and 8 bases had no gene match. This CDR3 spans 19 amino acids. Variable domain in full (rest from reference TRBV7-2 and TRBJ2-1): GAGVSQSPSNKVTEKGKDVELRCDPISGHTALYWYRQSLGQGLEFLIYFQGNSAPDKSGLPSDRFSAERTGGSVSTLTIQRTQQEDSAVYLCASSKGLAGGASSYNEQFFGPGTRLTVL.

J is TRBJ1-2 and V is TRBV12-3 or TRBV12-4, with 9 bases lining up with TRBD1. This CDR3 has 13 residues. V was clipped by 5 bases and J by 2 bases; unmatched bases: 0. The CDR3 DNA reads TGTGCCAGCAGTGGACAGGGGAACTATGGCTACACCTTC. Amino acid sequence: CASSGQGNYGYTF.

The genes are TRBV19 and TRBJ1-2, with 11 bases identical to TRBD1. V was pared by 5 bases and J by 6 bases, with 8 bases of the junction left unmatched. Germline V gives CDR1 LNHDA, CDR2 SQIVND (reference sequence). This CDR3 is built from 15 residues. The CDR3 region has the DNA TGTGCCAGTAGTGCGCGGACAGGGGGCGGCGATGGCTACACCTTC. Protein product: CASSARTGGGDGYTF.

V usage is TRBV27 and J usage is TRBJ1-5, with D possibly TRBD1 on 5 matching bases. Germline V gene sequence: CDR1 MNHEY, CDR2 SMNVEV (reference sequence). V lost 5 bases to trimming and J lost 3 bases, with 17 bases between them. This CDR3 comprises 16 residues. The CDR3 spells CASSPSRGTNNQPQHF. In DNA, the CDR3 is TGTGCCAGCAGTCCCTCTCGGGGGACCAACAATCAGCCCCAGCATTTT.

The V and J genes are TRBV6-1 and TRBJ2-2; D might be TRBD1 (8 bases). The CDR3 loop spans 16 amino acids. Trimming stripped 4 bases from V and 7 bases from J, with 19 bases between. CDR1 and CDR2 (germline): MNHNS, SASEGT. CDR3 region: CASSGGGQETHGELFF. In DNA form, the CDR3 reads TGTGCCAGCAGTGGGGGGGGACAGGAGACCCACGGGGAGCTGTTTTTT.

The genes are TRBV18 and TRBJ2-2; D unclear. Germline V lookup: CDR1 KGHSH, CDR2 LQKENI. Trimming cost V 0 bases and J 3 bases, with 5 bases left between them. The CDR3 contains 14 residues. The CDR3 DNA is TGTGCCAGCTCACCACCGGCCGACACCGGGGAGCTGTTTTTT. Translated, it gives CASSPPADTGELFF. Based on the CDR3 plus reference TRBV18 and TRBJ2-2, the full variable domain is NAGVMQNPRHLVRRRGQEARLRCSPMKGHSHVYWYRQLPEEGLKFMVYLQKENIIDESGMPKERFSAEFPKEGPSILRIQQVVRGDSAAYFCASSPPADTGELFFGEGSRLTVL.

This chain uses TRBV7-6 with TRBJ2-1; possible D gene TRBD2, 7 bases. Trimming stripped 1 base from V and 4 bases from J, with 11 bases between. CDR1 is SGHVS, CDR2 FNYEAQ, per germline. The CDR3 is 15 residues long. CDR3 amino acids: CASSLEGGPYNEQFF. CDR3 sequence (DNA): TGTGCCAGCAGCTTAGAGGGGGGGCCATACAATGAGCAGTTCTTC. Supplemented by reference TRBV7-6 and TRBJ2-1, the full variable domain reads GAGVSQSPRYKVTKRGQDVALRCDPISGHVSLYWYRQALGQGPEFLTYFNYEAQQDKSGLPNDRFSAERPEGSISTLTIQRTEQRDSAMYRCASSLEGGPYNEQFFGPGTRLTVL.

This clone was counted once. The chain combines TRBV28 with TRBJ2-4; TRBD1 aligns across 8 bases. Germline CDR1 reads MDHEN; CDR2 reads SYDVKM. J lost 7 bases, V lost 0 bases, and 5 bases had no gene match. This CDR3 has 15 amino acids. CDR3 nucleotides: TGTGCCAGCAGTTTATGGGGACAGGAGGGGAACATTCAGTACTTC. Protein sequence: CASSLWGQEGNIQYF.

The chain uses TRBV4-1 and TRBJ2-1, with TRBD2 identical over 10 bases. There are 14 residues in the CDR3. Germline V gene lookup returns CDR1 MGHRA and CDR2 YSYEKL. With V trimmed by 4 bases and J by 5 bases, 2 bases remained unmatched. CDR3 sequence: CASSRLAGNNEQFF. CDR3 nucleotides: TGCGCCAGCAGCCGACTAGCGGGTAACAATGAGCAGTTCTTC.

The V gene is TRBV5-1, the J gene TRBJ2-7; 11 bases agree with TRBD2. CDR3 length: 14 amino acids. The V gene end was trimmed by 3 bases and the J gene end by 3 bases; junction bases not matched to a gene: 2. CDR1 is SGHRS and CDR2 is YFSETQ in the germline V gene. The CDR3 region has the DNA TGCGCCAGCAGCTCGGGACTAGCGGTCTACGAGCAGTACTTC. Translating it yields CASSSGLAVYEQYF. Looking up the rest from reference TRBV5-1 and TRBJ2-7 gives the full variable domain: KAGVTQTPRYLIKTRGQQVTLSCSPISGHRSVSWYQQTPGQGLQFLFEYFSETQRNKGNFPGRFSGRQFSNSRSEMNVSTLELGDSALYLCASSSGLAVYEQYFGPGTRLTVT.

The chain carries TRBV9 and TRBJ1-3, with unresolved D. This CDR3 contains 15 residues. Trimming removed 0 bases from V and 0 bases from J, with 7 bases in between. Germline V gene data show CDR1 as SGDLS and CDR2 as YYNGEE. In nucleotides, the CDR3 is TGTGCCAGCAGCGTAGTCGCCGGCTCTGGAAACACCATATATTTT. Translation: CASSVVAGSGNTIYF.

This clone has only one observation. This rearrangement joins TRBV4-1 to TRBJ1-2; possibly TRBD1 for D (6 bases). Germline assignment: CDR1 MGHRA and CDR2 YSYEKL. Trimming removed 5 bases from V and 0 bases from J, with 13 bases in between. The CDR3 totals 15 residues. CDR3: CASSFNRVANYGYTF. The CDR3 bases are TGCGCCAGCAGCTTTAACAGGGTCGCTAACTATGGCTACACCTTC.

This chain uses TRBV5-6 with TRBJ1-2; 10 positions agree with TRBD1. Germline CDR1 and CDR2: SGHDT and YYEEEE. V lost 1 base, J lost 5 bases, and 5 bases stayed unmatched. This CDR3 has 15 amino acids. CDR3 DNA: TGTGCCAGCAGCTTGACCGTGGGACAGGGGTATGGCTACACCTTC. Translating it yields CASSLTVGQGYGYTF.